This is a list of T cell receptor beta chains from one sample in a study of shared clonotypes between healthy human individuals. Produced via immunoSEQ multiplex PCR; TCRdb's table is partial and in-frame only. The data contain roughly 2.6 million clones, approximately 90% of them singletons. Sample: naive CD4+ T cells sorted from blood. These receptors were obtained from a young man in good health. Both conserved end residues are part of each CDR3. The order of the fields is J gene, V gene, clone size, D gene, CDR3 length, CDR3 protein, CDR3 DNA. A D gene is named only where the DNA matches it firmly. Only some rows state a clone size, as once, few, many or a class for expanded clones.

TRBJ1-5	TRBV6-1	.	.	15	CASSEVHSGGQPQHF	TGTGCCAGCAGTGAAGTTCACAGCGGGGGTCAGCCCCAGCATTTT
TRBJ1-1	TRBV21-1	.	.	15	CASSGLGALNTEAFF	TGTGCCAGCAGCGGCCTGGGCGCCCTGAACACTGAAGCTTTCTTT
TRBJ2-7	TRBV5-4	once	.	14	CASSLEWGAGEQYF	TGTGCCAGCAGCTTGGAGTGGGGGGCCGGGGAGCAGTACTTC
TRBJ1-5	TRBV19	.	.	13	CAISTQGRQPQHF	TGTGCCATCTCGACTCAGGGACGTCAGCCCCAGCATTTT
TRBJ2-7	TRBV11-2	few	.	15	CASSERSTRSYEQYF	TGTGCCAGCAGCGAACGCTCTACGAGATCCTACGAGCAGTACTTC
TRBJ2-7	TRBV6-1	.	.	12	CASTAVQYEQYF	TGTGCCAGCACCGCGGTCCAGTACGAGCAGTACTTC
TRBJ2-6	TRBV28	.	.	18	CASSQKLTLDAGANVLTF	TGTGCCAGCAGTCAGAAATTGACGCTAGACGCTGGGGCCAACGTCCTGACTTTC
TRBJ2-7	TRBV11-2	.	.	13	CASRKTGTYEQYF	TGTGCCAGCAGGAAGACAGGTACCTACGAGCAGTACTTC
TRBJ1-6	TRBV10-1	.	.	14	CASSEGSGNSPLHF	TGCGCCAGCAGTGAGGGGTCTGGGAATTCACCCCTCCACTTT
TRBJ2-7	TRBV7-2	.	.	14	CASSPVSLSYEQYF	TGTGCCAGCAGCCCCGTGTCGCTCTCCTACGAGCAGTACTTC
TRBJ1-2	TRBV7-9	.	.	16	CASSLVGQTIFYGYTF	TGTGCCAGCAGCTTAGTAGGCCAGACAATTTTCTATGGCTACACCTTC
TRBJ2-3	TRBV6-5	.	.	14	CASSLARGTDTQYF	TGTGCCAGCAGCCTAGCCAGGGGTACAGATACGCAGTATTTT
TRBJ1-1	TRBV6-1	.	.	15	CASLHGSVYREEAFF	TGTGCCAGCCTACATGGATCGGTCTACAGGGAAGAAGCTTTCTTT
TRBJ1-3	TRBV15	.	.	12	CATSRGRNTIYF	TGTGCCACCAGCAGAGGGAGAAACACCATATATTTT
TRBJ2-5	TRBV7-8	.	TRBD1	15	CASSPFTGGVETQYF	TGTGCCAGCAGCCCCTTTACAGGGGGCGTTGAGACCCAGTACTTC
TRBJ1-4	TRBV7-6	.	.	15	CASSQTVTPNEKLFF	TGTGCCAGCAGTCAGACTGTTACTCCTAATGAAAAACTGTTTTTT
TRBJ2-2	TRBV6-4	once	.	16	CASSASGTGNTGELFF	TGTGCCAGCAGCGCCTCCGGGACTGGGAACACCGGGGAGCTGTTTTTT
TRBJ2-3	TRBV5-1	.	TRBD1	13	CASSAERGLAQYF	TGCGCCAGCAGCGCAGAAAGGGGGCTGGCGCAGTATTTT
TRBJ1-4	TRBV4-1	.	TRBD1	15	CASSLAGQQNEKLFF	TGCGCCAGCAGCCTTGCGGGACAGCAAAATGAAAAACTGTTTTTT
TRBJ2-5	TRBV2	.	.	13	CASISGQQETQYF	TGTGCCAGCATATCGGGGCAGCAAGAGACCCAGTACTTC
TRBJ2-7	TRBV4-2	.	TRBD2	18	CASSREGGTSFRSYEQYF	TGTGCCAGCAGCCGAGAGGGGGGGACTAGCTTTAGGTCCTACGAGCAGTACTTC
TRBJ2-7	TRBV4-1	once	.	13	CASSQLDTYEQYF	TGCGCCAGCAGCCAATTAGACACCTACGAGCAGTACTTC
TRBJ1-2	TRBV6-1	.	.	13	CASSVPGGAGYTF	TGTGCCAGCAGTGTACCTGGGGGGGCTGGCTACACCTTC
TRBJ2-4	TRBV6-1	.	.	13	CASSVDSLDIQYF	TGTGCCAGCAGTGTGGACAGCCTAGACATTCAGTACTTC
TRBJ2-7	TRBV7-2	.	TRBD1	13	CASSLPRGREQYF	TGTGCCAGCAGCTTACCCAGGGGGCGGGAGCAGTACTTC
TRBJ2-5	TRBV29-1	.	TRBD2	13	CSVGGLAGETQYF	TGCAGCGTTGGCGGACTAGCGGGGGAGACCCAGTACTTC
TRBJ1-5	TRBV2	.	.	13	CASSRRGGQPQHF	TGTGCCAGCTCCCGACGGGGAGGGCAGCCCCAGCATTTT
TRBJ2-7	TRBV2	.	TRBD2	16	CASSEEALAGTAEQYF	TGTGCCAGCAGTGAAGAGGCACTAGCGGGGACCGCCGAGCAGTACTTC
TRBJ2-5	TRBV2	.	.	11	CASSDGTLQYF	TGTGCCAGCAGTGACGGGACACTCCAGTACTTC
TRBJ1-4	TRBV18	few	.	13	CASSMLVDEKLFF	TGTGCCAGCTCGATGCTTGTCGACGAAAAACTGTTTTTT
TRBJ1-4	TRBV5-1	.	.	16	CASSVDGRITSGKLFF	TGCGCCAGCAGCGTGGACGGTCGTATCACGAGCGGAAAACTGTTTTTT
TRBJ1-2	TRBV6-5	.	.	11	CASSGRDSYTF	TGTGCCAGCAGTGGCCGGGACAGCTACACCTTC
TRBJ2-3	TRBV5-4	.	.	14	CASSLEGESDTQYF	TGTGCCAGCAGCTTGGAGGGGGAATCAGATACGCAGTATTTT
TRBJ2-2	TRBV7-2	.	.	18	CASSFKVTGQTNTGELFF	TGTGCCAGCAGCTTTAAAGTTACTGGGCAGACGAACACCGGGGAGCTGTTTTTT
TRBJ2-1	TRBV28	.	.	13	CASREGGDNEQFF	TGTGCCAGCAGGGAGGGCGGGGACAATGAGCAGTTCTTC
TRBJ1-2	TRBV29-1	.	TRBD1	12	CSVMTGTYGYTF	TGCAGCGTTATGACAGGGACCTATGGCTACACCTTC
TRBJ1-2	TRBV6-5	.	TRBD1	16	CASSFVRQGGQYGYTF	TGTGCCAGCAGTTTCGTGAGACAGGGAGGGCAATACGGCTACACCTTC
TRBJ2-2	TRBV27	.	.	15	CASSFRQGGTGELFF	TGTGCCAGCAGTTTTCGACAGGGAGGCACCGGGGAGCTGTTTTTT
TRBJ2-7	TRBV27	few	TRBD2	14	CASSLLSSGDEQYF	TGTGCCAGCAGTTTATTGTCGAGCGGGGACGAGCAGTACTTC
TRBJ1-1	TRBV5-1	.	.	14	CASSLQSSNTEAFF	TGCGCCAGCAGCTTGCAGTCTTCGAACACTGAAGCTTTCTTT
TRBJ1-1	TRBV18	.	.	14	CASSRGSENTEAFF	TGTGCCAGCTCACGGGGTTCAGAGAACACTGAAGCTTTCTTT
TRBJ1-1	TRBV19	.	.	13	CASNLKTNTEAFF	TGTGCCAGTAACCTCAAGACGAACACTGAAGCTTTCTTT
TRBJ1-2	TRBV18	.	.	14	CASSPLGGDYGYTF	TGTGCCAGCTCGCCCCTAGGGGGTGACTATGGCTACACCTTC
TRBJ1-1	TRBV10-1	.	.	15	CASSESTAGGTEAFF	TGCGCCAGCAGTGAGTCGACGGCGGGAGGGACTGAAGCTTTCTTT
TRBJ1-1	TRBV27	.	.	11	CASHAYTEAFF	TGTGCCAGCCATGCTTACACTGAAGCTTTCTTT
TRBJ2-6	TRBV4-3	.	.	16	CASSQGLSSGANVLTF	TGCGCCAGCAGCCAAGGTCTGAGCTCTGGGGCCAACGTCCTGACTTTC
TRBJ2-7	TRBV18	.	.	12	CASSPLEYEQYF	TGTGCCAGCTCACCACTGGAATACGAGCAGTACTTC
TRBJ1-6	TRBV19	.	TRBD1	16	CASSIGQAGYNSPLHF	TGTGCCAGTAGTATTGGACAGGCGGGTTATAATTCACCCCTCCACTTT
TRBJ2-7	TRBV18	.	TRBD1	13	CASSAGQGYEQYF	TGTGCCAGCTCAGCTGGACAGGGCTACGAGCAGTACTTC